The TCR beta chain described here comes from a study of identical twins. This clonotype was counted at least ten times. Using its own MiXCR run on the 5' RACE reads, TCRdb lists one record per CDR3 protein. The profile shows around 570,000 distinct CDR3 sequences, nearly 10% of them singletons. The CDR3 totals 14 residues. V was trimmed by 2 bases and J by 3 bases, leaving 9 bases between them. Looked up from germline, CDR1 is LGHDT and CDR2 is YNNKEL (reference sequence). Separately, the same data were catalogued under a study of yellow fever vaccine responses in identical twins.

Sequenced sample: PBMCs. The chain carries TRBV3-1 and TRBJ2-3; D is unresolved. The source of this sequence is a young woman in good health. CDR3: CASSQRRQTDTQYF. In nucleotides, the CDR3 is TGTGCCAGCAGCCAACGTCGCCAGACAGATACGCAGTATTTT.